This record concerns one T cell receptor beta chain sequence. The antigen this receptor binds is unknown. Base qualities were left out, and no much larger clone turns up one base away. This sample was taken from a study of blood T cells in healthy people across ages (dated by TCRdb to between 2015 and 2017). Describing the broader study: Template switching captured roughly one uniquely barcoded TCR beta cDNA molecule per two T cells in model experiments. The study measured age-related changes in TCR beta repertoire diversity using deep sequencing normalized with unique cDNA molecular identifiers. Donors were grouped into four age groups: young (average roughly 15 years), middle-aged (over 35), aged (approximately 58) and long-lived (about 82). To avoid experimental bias, donors of different ages were distributed randomly across sequencing lanes. Two additional independent replicas of 1 million unique cDNA reads from the same blood draw were analyzed for two donors (one aged 18 to 30 and one aged 80 or older). Paper-wide results and their limitations: As age increased, observed TCR beta diversity per million T cells dropped in a roughly linear way, and a significant reduction was already evident by age 40. The long-lived group showed more naive CD4+ T cells, fewer expanded clones and increased TCR diversity than the aged group, suggesting age selection. Conclusive comparison of naive and antigen-experienced compartments was prevented by the profiling of bulk unsorted PBMCs. The CMV infection status of donors was not known, potentially confounding age-related changes in expanded clonotypes. Estimates of total diversity based on one million sequenced T cells were considered lower bounds and underestimates. Observed TCR beta diversity correlated strongly with the percentage of naive T cells measured by flow cytometry.

Libraries were constructed by 5' RACE. The listed sequencing device is Illumina HiSeq 2500. A second PCR of about 6 to 12 cycles was performed with a sample-barcoded 5' primer and a J-beta primer mix. Each TCR beta cDNA molecule received a unique molecular identifier from a template-switch 5' adaptor carrying 12 random nucleotides. Each sample yielded at least 2.5 million CDR3-containing paired-end reads. The Mint cDNA synthesis kit, primed by a TRBC-specific oligonucleotide, was used to synthesize first-strand cDNA from all RNA. Following uracil-DNA glycosylase treatment, a first 18-cycle PCR with universal primers M1SS and BC2_uni_R was performed on all cDNA. Under the source paper's analysis protocol: Normalization of each sample was performed by random selection of 1 million high-quality reads, each carrying a distinct molecular identifier. Instead of being binned into consensus sequences, reads that shared molecular identifiers were thrown out. CDR3 identification, clonotype clustering and error correction used MiTCR with a Q25 quality threshold and the strictest error-elimination algorithm. A nonparametric unseen species model using Euler transformation provided a lower-bound estimate of total TCR beta diversity. The public reads were reanalyzed by TCRdb: fastp trimming at Q25, MiXCR alignment, in-frame beta chains only. CDR3 protein duplicates are merged, each entry listing the most common genes and DNA. TCRdb, rather than the study authors, made the V and J calls. The sample data list 1 million or so distinct CDR3 sequences, and 35% to 55% of these were observed just once. The ten most abundant clones make up 18% of the sample.

Measured from the cysteine to the phenylalanine, the CDR3 is 15 residues long. CDR3 DNA is the only sequence kept; it has 45 bases, read in frame from the first base. The germline V gene encodes CDR1 SGDLS and CDR2 YYNGEE. Germline trimming amounts to 3 bases on V and 4 bases on J, with 6 as the count of junction bases outside the gene matches. Systemically healthy Caucasian individuals from Russia, approximately 39 in total and aged about 6 to 100 years, were included as donors. Each donor gave 9 to 10 milliliters of peripheral blood, collected into EDTA-treated Vacutainer tubes. Ficoll-Paque density-gradient centrifugation was used to isolate PBMCs, with at least 7 million per sample. Total RNA, at least 6 micrograms per sample, was extracted from PBMCs with Trizol reagent. For every donor, flow cytometry on a PBMC aliquot measured the percentage of naive CD45RAhigh/CD27high T cells.

Source material: blood. The clonotype comes from a woman in her sixties or seventies in good health. The sequence links TRBV9 to TRBJ2-3; TRBD1 lines up with 9 middle nucleotides. The CDR3 reads CASSAGDRVADTQYF. In nucleotide form, the sequence is TGTGCCAGCAGCGCCGGGGACAGGGTGGCAGATACGCAGTATTTT.